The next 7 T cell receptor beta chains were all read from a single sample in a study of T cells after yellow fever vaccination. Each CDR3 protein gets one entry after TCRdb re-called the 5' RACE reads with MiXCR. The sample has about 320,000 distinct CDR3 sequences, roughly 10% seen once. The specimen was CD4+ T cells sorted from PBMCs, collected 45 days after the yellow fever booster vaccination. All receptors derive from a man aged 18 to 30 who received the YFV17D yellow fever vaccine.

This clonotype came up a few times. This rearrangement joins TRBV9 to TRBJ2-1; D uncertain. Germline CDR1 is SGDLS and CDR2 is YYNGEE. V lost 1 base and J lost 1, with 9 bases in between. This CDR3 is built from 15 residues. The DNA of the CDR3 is TGTGCCAGCAGCGTATTAGTGGGATCCTACAATGAGCAGTTCTTC. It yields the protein CASSVLVGSYNEQFF.

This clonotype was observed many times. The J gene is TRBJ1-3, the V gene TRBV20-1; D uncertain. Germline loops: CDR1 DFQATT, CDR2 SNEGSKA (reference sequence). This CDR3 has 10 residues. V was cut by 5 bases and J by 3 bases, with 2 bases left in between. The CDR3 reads CSARGNTIYF. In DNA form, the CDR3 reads TGCAGTGCTCGTGGAAACACCATATATTTT.

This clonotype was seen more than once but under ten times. The CDR3 nucleotides read TGCGCCAGCAGCCGACACGAAGAGACCCAGTACTTC. This translates into CASSRHEETQYF. The rearrangement links TRBV5-1 to TRBJ2-5; no reliable D call. With 4 bases removed from V and 3 bases from J, the gap between germline ends came to 7 bases. Germline V gene lookup returns CDR1 SGHRS and CDR2 YFSETQ. CDR3 length equals 12 residues.

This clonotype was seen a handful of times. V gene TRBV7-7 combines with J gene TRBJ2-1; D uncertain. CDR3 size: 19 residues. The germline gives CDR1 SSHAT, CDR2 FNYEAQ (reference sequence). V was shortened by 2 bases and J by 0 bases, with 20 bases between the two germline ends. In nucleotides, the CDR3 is TGTGCCAGCAGCTTAAGGTTCGGCTCGCAGCCGACCTCCTACAATGAGCAGTTCTTC. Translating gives CASSLRFGSQPTSYNEQFF.

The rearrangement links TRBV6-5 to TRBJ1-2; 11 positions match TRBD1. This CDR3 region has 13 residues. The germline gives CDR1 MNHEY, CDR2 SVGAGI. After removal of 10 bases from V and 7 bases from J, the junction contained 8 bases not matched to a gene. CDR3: CATSPDRGLGYTF. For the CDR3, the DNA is TGTGCCACCTCCCCGGACAGGGGGCTTGGCTACACCTTC.

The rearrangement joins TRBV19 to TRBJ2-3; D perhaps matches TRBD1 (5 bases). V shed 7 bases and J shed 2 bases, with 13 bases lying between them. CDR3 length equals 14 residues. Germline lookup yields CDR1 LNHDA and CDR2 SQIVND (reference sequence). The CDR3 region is CASTQGWNTDTQYF. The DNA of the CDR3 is TGTGCCAGTACCCAGGGCTGGAACACAGATACGCAGTATTTT.

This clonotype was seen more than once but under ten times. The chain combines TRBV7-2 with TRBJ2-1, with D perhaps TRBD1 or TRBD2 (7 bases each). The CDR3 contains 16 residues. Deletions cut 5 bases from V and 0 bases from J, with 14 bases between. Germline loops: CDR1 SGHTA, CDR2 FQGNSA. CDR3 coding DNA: TGTGCCAGCAGCCCAGGGGGGGGGCCCTCCTACAATGAGCAGTTCTTC. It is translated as CASSPGGGPSYNEQFF.